This TCR beta chain was captured in a study of early T cells in non-severe SARS-CoV-2 infection. The CDR3 covers 16 residues. V shed 2 bases, J shed 2 bases, and the junction held 8 bases outside the gene matches. The germline gives CDR1 SNHLY, CDR2 FYNNEI. Via MiXCR, TCRdb re-called the 5' RACE reads, giving one row per CDR3 protein. The data contain around 77,000 distinct CDR3 sequences, more than 10% of them singletons. The TCR was taken from an adult who was a healthcare worker with PCR-confirmed SARS-CoV-2 infection or an uninfected control (not recorded which). The donor label of this sample is uncertain. This specimen consisted of whole blood, obtained at baseline. The chain carries TRBV2 and TRBJ2-5; 7 nucleotides match TRBD2. CDR3 amino acids: CASSEYGLAAQETQYF. The CDR3 nucleotides read TGTGCCAGCAGTGAATACGGGCTAGCGGCTCAAGAGACCCAGTACTTC.